This TCR beta chain was profiled in a study of blood T cell repertoires in COVID-19. Trimming stripped 10 bases from V and 8 bases from J, with 15 bases between. The CDR3 consists of 12 residues. Germline CDR1 SGHNT, CDR2 YENEEA. The method was immunoSEQ multiplex PCR; TCRdb's version includes in-frame clones alone and lacks a portion of them. Here the sample spans a few hundred thousand clones, around 86% being singletons. Specimen: PBMCs or T cells enriched from blood (not recorded which). The receptor comes from a woman in her 40s with acute COVID-19. This chain uses TRBV11-3 with TRBJ2-1; tentatively, D is TRBD1 (6 bases). The CDR3: CAIGTGRDEQFF. DNA for the CDR3: TGTGCCATAGGAACAGGGCGGGATGAGCAGTTCTTC.